This is a list of T cell receptor beta chains from one sample in a study of PD-1 blockade in mismatch repair-deficient tumors. The repertoire was sequenced with immunoSEQ multiplex PCR; TCRdb's copy has only in-frame clones and lacks some. The repertoire consists of over 30,000 clones, with more than 70% occurring once and the leading ten covering approximately 3.1%. This material consisted of PBMCs, taken approximately 6 weeks after starting pembrolizumab. The receptor set was obtained from an adult with mismatch repair-deficient cancer. CDR3s include the opening cysteine and the closing phenylalanine or tryptophan. Fields, in order: clone size, D gene, J gene, V gene, CDR3 DNA, CDR3 protein. The D gene is left open where the match is weak. A row's size may be missing; if present it is once, few, many or a size class.

- - TRBJ1-1 TRBV30 TGTGCAGGGAAAGCAGGGCTGCGGACTGAAGCTTTCTTT CAGKAGLRTEAFF
- - TRBJ2-5 TRBV7-2 TGTGCTAGCACGCGGGAAACCCAAGAGACCCAGTACTTC CASTRETQETQYF
- - TRBJ2-4 TRBV5-1 TGCGCCAGCGCCGGTGGAGCCAAAAACATTCAGTACTTC CASAGGAKNIQYF
- - TRBJ2-4 TRBV5-1 TGCGCCAGCAGCTTGGTGCAGGGGAAAAACATTCAGTACTTC CASSLVQGKNIQYF
- - TRBJ2-1 TRBV7-2 TGTGCCAGCAGCCTACGACTCGGAGAGCAGTTCTTC CASSLRLGEQFF
few TRBD1 TRBJ2-7 TRBV9 TGTGCCAGCAGCGCCGGGACAGGCCTCGAGCAGTACTTC CASSAGTGLEQYF
- - TRBJ2-5 TRBV15 TGTGCCACCAGCACGGAACCGGGACACCTAGGGACCCAGTACTTC CATSTEPGHLGTQYF
once TRBD2 TRBJ2-2 TRBV19 TGTGCCAGTAGTATATTAGTCGTAAGCGGGAGGAACACCGGGGAGCTGTTTTTT CASSILVVSGRNTGELFF
- - TRBJ2-7 TRBV27 TGTGCCAGCAGTTTTAGCGGAACCTACGAGCAGTACTTC CASSFSGTYEQYF
- TRBD1 TRBJ2-3 TRBV5-5 TGTGCCAGCAGCGCGGACAGGGGGCGCGGGGGGACGCAGTATTTT CASSADRGRGGTQYF
- - TRBJ1-2 TRBV5-6 TGTGCCAGCAGCTTAACCGGGATAGGGTTATACACCTTC CASSLTGIGLYTF
few TRBD2 TRBJ2-7 TRBV9 TGTGCCAGCAGCGTAGGTTTCCTAGCGGGAGACGAGCAGTACTTC CASSVGFLAGDEQYF
- TRBD1 TRBJ2-3 TRBV27 TGTGCCAGCAGTTTACTATGGACAGGGGTAATGAATACGCAGTATTTT CASSLLWTGVMNTQYF
- - TRBJ2-7 TRBV1 TGCACCAGCAGCCGCCCTAGCGGGCGCCCCATCAAGAGCTCCTACGAGCAGTACTTC CTSSRPSGRPIKSSYEQYF
few - TRBJ2-7 TRBV27 TGTGCCAGCAGCGAGGACTGGCAAGCCTACGAGCAGTACTTC CASSEDWQAYEQYF
- TRBD2 TRBJ2-2 TRBV19 TGTGCCAGTACCTCTAGCGGGACCTACACCGGGGAGCTGTTTTTT CASTSSGTYTGELFF
- TRBD1 TRBJ1-5 TRBV30 TGTGCCTGGAGAGGGGACAGGGGGGAGCCCCAGCATTTT CAWRGDRGEPQHF